The T cell receptor (beta chain) under discussion was sequenced for a study of blood T cell repertoires in COVID-19. Study-level information: The United States, Italy and Spain were the sources of the acute and convalescent COVID-19 samples. The cDNA or gDNA used as material had been derived from T cells, B-cell-depleted T cells, or PBMCs.

Remarks on this clone: This sample also contains other DNA sequences that code for the same CDR3.

Per the study methods: Nucleated cell number was recorded as an estimate derived from reference gene primer amplification. Assay used: immunoSEQ multiplex PCR; TCRdb lists only in-frame clones, some missing. That table gives V, J and clone size, and the DNA gave D and trimming. Among 250,000 to 300,000 clones listed, around 90% were seen once. V lost 1 base to trimming and J lost 2 bases, with 9 bases between them. The CDR3 contains 14 residues. Per germline, CDR1 GTSNPN and CDR2 SVGIG (reference sequence). This TCR came from a woman aged 45-65 years who had recovered from COVID-19. Material: peripheral blood. V usage is TRBV30 and J usage is TRBJ1-5; D is perhaps TRBD1 (6 bases). The chain's CDR3 is CAWSGGLGNQPQHF. The CDR3 DNA reads as TGTGCCTGGAGTGGGGGGCTAGGCAATCAGCCCCAGCATTTT.